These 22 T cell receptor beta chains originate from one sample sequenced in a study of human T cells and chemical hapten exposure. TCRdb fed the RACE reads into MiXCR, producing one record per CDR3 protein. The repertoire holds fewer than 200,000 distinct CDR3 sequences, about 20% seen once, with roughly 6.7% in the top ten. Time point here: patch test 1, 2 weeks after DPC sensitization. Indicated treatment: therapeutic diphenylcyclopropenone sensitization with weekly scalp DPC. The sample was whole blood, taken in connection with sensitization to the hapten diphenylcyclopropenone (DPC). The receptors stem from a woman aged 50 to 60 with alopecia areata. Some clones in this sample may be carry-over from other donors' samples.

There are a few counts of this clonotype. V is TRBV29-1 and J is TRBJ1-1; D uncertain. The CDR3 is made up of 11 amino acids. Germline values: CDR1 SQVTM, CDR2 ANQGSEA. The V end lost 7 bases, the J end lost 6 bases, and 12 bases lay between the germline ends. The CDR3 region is CSARVGPEAFF. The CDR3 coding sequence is TGCAGCGCCCGTGTAGGGCCTGAAGCTTTCTTT.

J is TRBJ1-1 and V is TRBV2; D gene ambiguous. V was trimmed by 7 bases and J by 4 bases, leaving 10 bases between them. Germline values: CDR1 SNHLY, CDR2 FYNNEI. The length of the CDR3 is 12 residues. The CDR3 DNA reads TGTGCCAGCAACCCTGCCGGCACTGAAGCTTTCTTT. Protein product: CASNPAGTEAFF.

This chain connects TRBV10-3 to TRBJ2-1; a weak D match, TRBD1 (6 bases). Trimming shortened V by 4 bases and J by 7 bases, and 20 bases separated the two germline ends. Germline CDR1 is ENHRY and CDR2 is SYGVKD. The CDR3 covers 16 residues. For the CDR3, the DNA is TGTGCCATCAGTGTTACCATAGGGGGTGGTGGAAATGAGCAGTTCTTC. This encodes CAISVTIGGGGNEQFF.

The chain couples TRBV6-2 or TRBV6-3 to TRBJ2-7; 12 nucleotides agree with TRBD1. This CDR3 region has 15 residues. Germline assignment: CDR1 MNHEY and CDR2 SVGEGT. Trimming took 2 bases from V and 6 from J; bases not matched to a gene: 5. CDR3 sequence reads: CASSYGDRGPREQYF. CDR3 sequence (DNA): TGTGCCAGCAGTTACGGGGACAGGGGGCCCCGCGAGCAGTACTTC.

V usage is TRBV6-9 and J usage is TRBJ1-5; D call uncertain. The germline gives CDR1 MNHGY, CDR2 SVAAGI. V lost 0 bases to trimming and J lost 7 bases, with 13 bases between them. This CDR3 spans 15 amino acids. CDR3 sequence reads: CASSYSRGKNQPQHF. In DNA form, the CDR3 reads TGTGCCAGCAGTTATTCTCGAGGGAAAAACCAGCCCCAGCATTTT.

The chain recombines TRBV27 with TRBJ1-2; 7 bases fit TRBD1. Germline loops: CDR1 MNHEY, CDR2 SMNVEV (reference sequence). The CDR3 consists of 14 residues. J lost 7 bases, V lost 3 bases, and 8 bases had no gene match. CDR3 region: CASSFRQGIAGYTF. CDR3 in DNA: TGTGCCAGCAGTTTCCGACAGGGAATAGCTGGCTACACCTTC.

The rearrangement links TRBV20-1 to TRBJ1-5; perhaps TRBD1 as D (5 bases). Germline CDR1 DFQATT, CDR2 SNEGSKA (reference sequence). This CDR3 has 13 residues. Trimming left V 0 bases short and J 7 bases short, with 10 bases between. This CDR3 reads CSARDRDEQPQHF. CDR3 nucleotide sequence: TGCAGTGCTAGAGACAGGGATGAGCAGCCCCAGCATTTT.

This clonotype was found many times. CDR3 protein: CSVEGADDTEAFF. The CDR3 DNA is TGCAGCGTGGAGGGGGCGGACGATACTGAAGCTTTCTTT. V and J are TRBV29-1 and TRBJ1-1, with 7 positions matching TRBD1. The CDR3 contains 13 residues. With 6 bases clipped from V and 5 bases from J, the junction kept 9 bases outside the gene matches. CDR1 is SQVTM and CDR2 is ANQGSEA in the germline V gene.

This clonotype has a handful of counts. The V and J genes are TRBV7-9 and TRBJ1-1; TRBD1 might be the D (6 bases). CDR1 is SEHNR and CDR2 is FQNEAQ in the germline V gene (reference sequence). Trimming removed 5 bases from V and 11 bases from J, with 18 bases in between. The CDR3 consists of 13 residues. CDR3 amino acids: CASSPLRDIPAFF. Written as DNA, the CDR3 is TGTGCCAGCAGCCCGCTGCGGGACATCCCCGCTTTCTTT.

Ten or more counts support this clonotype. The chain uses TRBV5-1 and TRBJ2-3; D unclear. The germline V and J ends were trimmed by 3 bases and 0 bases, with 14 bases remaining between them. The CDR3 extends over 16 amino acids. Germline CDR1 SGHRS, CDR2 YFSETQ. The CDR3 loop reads CASSWLDGASTDTQYF. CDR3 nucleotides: TGCGCCAGCAGCTGGCTAGACGGAGCTAGCACAGATACGCAGTATTTT.

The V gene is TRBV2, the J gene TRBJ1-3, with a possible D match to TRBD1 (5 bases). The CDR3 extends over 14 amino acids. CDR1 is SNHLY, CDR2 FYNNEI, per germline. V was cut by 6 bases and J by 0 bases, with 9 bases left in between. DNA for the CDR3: TGTGCCAGCAGACAGGACGTCTCTGGAAACACCATATATTTT. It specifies CASRQDVSGNTIYF.

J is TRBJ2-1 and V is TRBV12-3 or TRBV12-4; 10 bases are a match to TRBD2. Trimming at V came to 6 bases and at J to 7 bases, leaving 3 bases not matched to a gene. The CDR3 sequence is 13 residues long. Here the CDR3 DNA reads TGTGCCAGCAGCCAGCGGGAGGGGAATGAGCAGTTCTTC. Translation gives CASSQREGNEQFF.

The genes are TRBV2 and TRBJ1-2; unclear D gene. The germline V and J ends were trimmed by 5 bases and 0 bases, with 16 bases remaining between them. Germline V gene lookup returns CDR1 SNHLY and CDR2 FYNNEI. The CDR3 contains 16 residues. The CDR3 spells CASSFGRGTTNYGYTF. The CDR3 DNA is TGTGCCAGCAGTTTCGGACGGGGAACTACTAACTATGGCTACACCTTC.

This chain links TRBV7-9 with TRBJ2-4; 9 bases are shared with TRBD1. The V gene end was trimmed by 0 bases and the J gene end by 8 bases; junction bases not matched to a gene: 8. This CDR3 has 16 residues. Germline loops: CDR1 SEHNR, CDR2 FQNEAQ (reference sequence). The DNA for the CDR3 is TGTGCCAGCAGCTTAGCTTCTACAGGGGGCTTGGACATTCAGTACTTC. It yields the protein CASSLASTGGLDIQYF. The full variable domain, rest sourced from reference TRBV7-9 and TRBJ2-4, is DTGVSQNPRHKITKRGQNVTFRCDPISEHNRLYWYRQTLGQGPEFLTYFQNEAQLEKSRLLSDRFSAERPKGSFSTLEIQRTEQGDSAMYLCASSLASTGGLDIQYFGAGTRLSVL.

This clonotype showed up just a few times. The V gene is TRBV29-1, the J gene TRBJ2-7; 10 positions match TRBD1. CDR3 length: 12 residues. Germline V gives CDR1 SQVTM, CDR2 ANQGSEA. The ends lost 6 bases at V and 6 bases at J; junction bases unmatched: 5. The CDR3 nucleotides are TGCAGCGTCGGACAGGGGGTCGGCGAGCAGTACTTC. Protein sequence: CSVGQGVGEQYF.

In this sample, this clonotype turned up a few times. The CDR3 protein is CASSTVAGPPNQPQHF. DNA of the CDR3: TGTGCCAGCAGCACGGTGGCAGGGCCCCCTAATCAGCCCCAGCATTTT. The rearrangement uses TRBV7-9 and TRBJ1-5; D is possibly TRBD1 (5 bases). Germline-derived CDR1 and CDR2 are SEHNR and FQNEAQ (reference sequence). Trimming took off 5 bases at V and 4 bases at J, with 18 bases between the two ends. This CDR3 has 16 residues.

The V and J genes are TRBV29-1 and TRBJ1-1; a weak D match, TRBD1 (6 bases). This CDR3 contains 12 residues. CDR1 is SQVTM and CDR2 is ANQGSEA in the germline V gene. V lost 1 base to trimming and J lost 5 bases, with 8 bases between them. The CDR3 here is CSVEGTGTEAFF. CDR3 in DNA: TGCAGCGTTGAAGGAACAGGGACTGAAGCTTTCTTT.

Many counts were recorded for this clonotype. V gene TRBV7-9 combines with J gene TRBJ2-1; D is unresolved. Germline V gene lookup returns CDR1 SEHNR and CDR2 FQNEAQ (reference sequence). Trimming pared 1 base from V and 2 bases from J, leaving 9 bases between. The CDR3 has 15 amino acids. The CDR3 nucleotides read TGTGCCAGCAGCTTAGGTGACGGAGCCTACAATGAGCAGTTCTTC. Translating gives CASSLGDGAYNEQFF.

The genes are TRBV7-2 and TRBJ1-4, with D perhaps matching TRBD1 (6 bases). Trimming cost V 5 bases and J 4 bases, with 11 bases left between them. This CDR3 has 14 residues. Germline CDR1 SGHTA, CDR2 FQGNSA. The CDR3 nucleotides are TGTGCCAGCAGCCCCCAGGGGTTTAATGAAAAACTGTTTTTT. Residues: CASSPQGFNEKLFF.

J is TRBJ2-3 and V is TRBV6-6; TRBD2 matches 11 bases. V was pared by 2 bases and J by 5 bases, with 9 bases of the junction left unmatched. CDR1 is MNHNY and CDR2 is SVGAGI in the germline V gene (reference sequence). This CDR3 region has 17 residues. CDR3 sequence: CASSYIARLAGRDTQYF. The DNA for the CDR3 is TGTGCCAGCAGTTACATTGCGCGACTAGCGGGAAGAGATACGCAGTATTTT.

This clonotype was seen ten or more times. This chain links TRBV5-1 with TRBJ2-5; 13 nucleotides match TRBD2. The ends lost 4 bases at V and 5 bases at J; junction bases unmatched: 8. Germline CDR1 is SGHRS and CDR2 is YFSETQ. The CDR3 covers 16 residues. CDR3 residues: CASSPHGLAGVETQYF. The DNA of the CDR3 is TGCGCCAGCAGCCCGCACGGACTAGCGGGAGTGGAGACCCAGTACTTC. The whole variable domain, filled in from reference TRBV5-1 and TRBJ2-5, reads KAGVTQTPRYLIKTRGQQVTLSCSPISGHRSVSWYQQTPGQGLQFLFEYFSETQRNKGNFPGRFSGRQFSNSRSEMNVSTLELGDSALYLCASSPHGLAGVETQYFGPGTRLLVL.

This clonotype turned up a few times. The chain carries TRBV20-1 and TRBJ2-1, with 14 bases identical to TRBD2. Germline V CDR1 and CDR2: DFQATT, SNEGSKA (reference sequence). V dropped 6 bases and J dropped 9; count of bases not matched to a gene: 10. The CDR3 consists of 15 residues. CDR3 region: CSANRGTSGRSEQFF. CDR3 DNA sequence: TGCAGTGCAAATCGCGGGACTAGCGGGAGAAGTGAGCAGTTCTTC.